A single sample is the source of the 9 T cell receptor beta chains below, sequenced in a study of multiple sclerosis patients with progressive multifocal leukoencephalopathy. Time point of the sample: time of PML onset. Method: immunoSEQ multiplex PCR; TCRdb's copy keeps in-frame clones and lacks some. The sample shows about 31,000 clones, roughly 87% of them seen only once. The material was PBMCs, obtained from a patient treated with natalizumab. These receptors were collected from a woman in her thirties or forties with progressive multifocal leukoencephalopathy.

This chain's CDR3 is CASIVTSGNTIYF. As DNA, the CDR3 is TGTGCCAGCATAGTGACCTCTGGAAACACCATATATTTT. The V and J genes are TRBV28 and TRBJ1-3; no clear D gene. The CDR3 length is 13 residues. The ends were cut back, 7 bases at V and 0 bases at J, with 7 bases in the middle. Germline V gene lookup returns CDR1 MDHEN and CDR2 SYDVKM.

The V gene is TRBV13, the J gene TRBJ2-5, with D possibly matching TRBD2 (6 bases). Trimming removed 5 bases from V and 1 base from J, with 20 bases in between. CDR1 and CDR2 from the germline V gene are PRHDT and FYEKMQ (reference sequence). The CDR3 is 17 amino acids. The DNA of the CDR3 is TGTGCCAGCAGCCGGGGGACTTCCTGGGGTGTCCAAGAGACCCAGTACTTC. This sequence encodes CASSRGTSWGVQETQYF.

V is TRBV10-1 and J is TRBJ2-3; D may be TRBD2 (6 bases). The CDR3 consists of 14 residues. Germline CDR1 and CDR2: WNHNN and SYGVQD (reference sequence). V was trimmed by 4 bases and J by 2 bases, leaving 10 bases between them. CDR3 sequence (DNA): TGCGCCAGCAGTGCGGACTACCTCACAGATACGCAGTATTTT. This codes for CASSADYLTDTQYF.

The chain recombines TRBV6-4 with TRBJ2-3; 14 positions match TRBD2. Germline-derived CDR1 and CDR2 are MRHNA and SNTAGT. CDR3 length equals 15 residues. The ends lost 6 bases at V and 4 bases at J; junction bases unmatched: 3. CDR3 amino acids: CASRKTSGRADTQYF. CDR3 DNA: TGTGCCAGCAGGAAGACTAGCGGGAGGGCAGATACGCAGTATTTT.

The CDR3 DNA reads TGTGCCAGCAGTCCGCAAGACCCCCGATTTTCGGCCCTCCACTTT. This encodes CASSPQDPRFSALHF. The rearrangement links TRBV6-6 to TRBJ1-6; D is ambiguous. V gave up 5 bases and J gave up 14 bases, with 22 bases separating them. This CDR3 is 15 amino acids long. Per the germline V gene, CDR1 is MNHNY and CDR2 is SVGAGI (reference sequence).

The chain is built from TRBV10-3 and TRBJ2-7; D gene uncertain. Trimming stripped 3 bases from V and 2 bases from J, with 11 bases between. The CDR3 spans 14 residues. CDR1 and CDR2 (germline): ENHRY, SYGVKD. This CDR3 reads CAISDGSSPYEQYF. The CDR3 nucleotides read TGTGCCATCAGTGATGGCAGTTCCCCCTACGAGCAGTACTTC.

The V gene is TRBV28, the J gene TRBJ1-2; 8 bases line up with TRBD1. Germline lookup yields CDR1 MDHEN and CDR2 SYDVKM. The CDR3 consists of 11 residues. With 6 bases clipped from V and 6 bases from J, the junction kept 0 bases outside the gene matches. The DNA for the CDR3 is TGTGCCAGCAGCAGGGGGCATGGCTACACCTTC. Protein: CASSRGHGYTF.

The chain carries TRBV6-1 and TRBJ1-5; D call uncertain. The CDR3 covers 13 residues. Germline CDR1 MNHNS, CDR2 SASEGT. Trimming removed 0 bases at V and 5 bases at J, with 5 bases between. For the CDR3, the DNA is TGTGCCAGCAGTGAAGCGGGGTATCAGCCCCAGCATTTT. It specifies CASSEAGYQPQHF.

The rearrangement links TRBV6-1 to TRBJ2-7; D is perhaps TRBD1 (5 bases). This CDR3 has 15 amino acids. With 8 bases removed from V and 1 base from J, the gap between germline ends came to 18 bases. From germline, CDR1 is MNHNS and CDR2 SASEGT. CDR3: CASGLETADSYEQYF. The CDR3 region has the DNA TGTGCCAGCGGTTTGGAGACAGCTGATTCCTACGAGCAGTACTTC.